This T cell receptor beta chain is drawn from a study of cytomegalovirus exposure and HLA in healthy donors. 60 Vbeta and 13 Jbeta primers were used in PCR. Only in-frame clones appear in the TCRdb table, and some are missing; sequencing was by immunoSEQ multiplex PCR. The sample has some 150,000 clones, 70% to 80% seen once; the top ten hold 1.8%. The CDR3 has 12 residues. V was clipped by 4 bases and J by 4 bases, with 8 bases between them. Germline CDR1 and CDR2: WSHSY and SAAADI. About this clone itself: The target antigen is unknown.

Study-level points and caveats: In vitro experiments confirmed that a few CMV-associated chains were specific for CMV antigens.

The clonotype was recovered from a female donor in good health and CMV-seropositive. Sequenced material: PBMCs. The V gene is TRBV10-2, the J gene TRBJ2-7; possible D gene TRBD1, 5 bases. The CDR3 here is CASSGTIYEQYF. In DNA form, the CDR3 reads TGCGCCAGCAGTGGGACAATATACGAGCAGTACTTC.